Presented here are 32 T cell receptor beta chains from one specimen sequenced in a study of blood T cell repertoires in COVID-19. Clones were sequenced by immunoSEQ multiplex PCR, and TCRdb holds only the in-frame ones, with some missing. The table shows approximately 150,000 clones, with 87% occurring only once. Sequenced: peripheral blood. The receptors were sampled from a woman aged 45 to 65 with acute or convalescent COVID-19.

This clone occurred once. The chain has TRBV7-9 and TRBJ2-3, with a weak D call TRBD2 (5 bases). V was pared by 4 bases and J by 5 bases, with 16 bases between. The CDR3 is 15 amino acids. From germline, CDR1 is SEHNR and CDR2 FQNEAQ (reference sequence). The CDR3 protein is CASSSSAARGDTQYF. CDR3 nucleotide sequence: TGTGCCAGCAGCTCGTCAGCGGCCCGAGGAGATACGCAGTATTTT.

This sequence joins TRBV14 and TRBJ1-5, with 8 bases fitting TRBD1. V was pared by 4 bases and J by 3 bases, with 5 bases of the junction left unmatched. The CDR3 extends over 15 amino acids. Per the germline V gene, CDR1 is SGHDN and CDR2 is FVKESK. CDR3 nucleotide sequence: TGTGCCAGCAGCCCCCGGACAGGGATCAATCAGCCCCAGCATTTT. Translated: CASSPRTGINQPQHF.

This clone came up once. DNA for the CDR3: TGCGCCAGCAGCTTCCTTAATTCACCCCTCCACTTT. This codes for CASSFLNSPLHF. This chain connects TRBV5-1 to TRBJ1-6; D not certain. Germline CDR1 is SGHRS and CDR2 is YFSETQ. The CDR3 length is 12 residues. Trimming cost V 2 bases and J 6 bases, with 3 bases left between them.

V and J are TRBV1 and TRBJ2-7; the table's D call of TRBD2 was not tested on the DNA. TRBV1 is recorded as a pseudogene. This CDR3 contains 15 residues. CDR3 coding DNA: TGCACCAGCAGCCAACTAGCGGGGGCGGCCTACGAGCAGTACTTC. Protein sequence: CTSSQLAGAAYEQYF.

This chain connects TRBV5-4 to TRBJ2-1; D is unresolved. V was shortened by 5 bases and J by 6 bases, with 9 bases between the two germline ends. CDR1 is SGHNT, CDR2 YYREEE, per germline (reference sequence). The CDR3 is 12 amino acids. The CDR3 here is CASSSRFNEQFF. CDR3 DNA sequence: TGTGCCAGCAGTTCTAGGTTCAATGAGCAGTTCTTC.

V is TRBV5-1 and J is TRBJ2-1; D gene ambiguous. The CDR3 spans 15 residues. Trimming left V 4 bases short and J 4 bases short, with 15 bases between. CDR1 is SGHRS, CDR2 YFSETQ, per germline. CDR3 DNA: TGCGCCAGCAGCCAACTAAGCTACCGGTACAATGAGCAGTTCTTC. Translated, it gives CASSQLSYRYNEQFF.

The chain couples TRBV7-6 to TRBJ1-5, with D tentatively TRBD1 (5 bases). Germline V gene lookup returns CDR1 SGHVS and CDR2 FNYEAQ. The germline V and J ends were trimmed by 0 bases and 4 bases, with 7 bases remaining between them. CDR3 length equals 14 residues. The CDR3 DNA sequence: TGTGCCAGCAGCTTAGCGCGGGGGAATCAGCCCCAGCATTTT. This translates into CASSLARGNQPQHF.

This chain joins TRBV29-1 and TRBJ1-3; perhaps TRBD1 as D (5 bases). V lost 7 bases and J 10 bases, leaving 17 bases between the germline ends. From germline, CDR1 is SQVTM and CDR2 ANQGSEA. This CDR3 has 12 amino acids. CDR3 sequence (DNA): TGCAGCGGCGCGAGGGGCGGAGGGACCATATATTTT. It yields the protein CSGARGGGTIYF.

The V gene is TRBV7-6, the J gene TRBJ2-3, with 13 bases that match TRBD2. Germline values: CDR1 SGHVS, CDR2 FNYEAQ. The CDR3 loop spans 15 amino acids. The ends lost 4 bases at V and 4 bases at J; junction bases unmatched: 2. The CDR3 nucleotides read TGTGCCAGCAGCTGGACTAGCGGGAGATCAGATACGCAGTATTTT. Residues: CASSWTSGRSDTQYF.

The chain links TRBV10-3 to TRBJ2-6; D is possibly TRBD1 (6 bases). Germline CDR1 reads ENHRY; CDR2 reads SYGVKD. There are 15 residues in the CDR3. Trimming cost V 8 bases and J 3 bases, with 14 bases left between them. For the CDR3, the DNA is TGTGCCATCGCCTCCAGGGGAAATGGGGCCAACGTCCTGACTTTC. Its protein product is CAIASRGNGANVLTF.

The chain combines TRBV9 with TRBJ1-2; 8 bases map to TRBD1. Germline V gene lookup returns CDR1 SGDLS and CDR2 YYNGEE. V gave up 6 bases and J gave up 6 bases; unmatched junction bases: 16. The CDR3 is made up of 16 amino acids. Written as DNA, the CDR3 is TGTGCCAGCACCGATAGCCCCCAGGGGGCAGAACATGGCTACACCTTC. Residues: CASTDSPQGAEHGYTF. Full variable domain (outside the CDR3, taken from reference TRBV9 and TRBJ1-2): DSGVTQTPKHLITATGQRVTLRCSPRSGDLSVYWYQQSLDQGLQFLIQYYNGEERAKGNILERFSAQQFPDLHSELNLSSLELGDSALYFCASTDSPQGAEHGYTFGSGTRLTVV.

V usage is TRBV4-1 and J usage is TRBJ1-4; the match to TRBD1 covers 10 bases. V gave up 2 bases and J gave up 0 bases; unmatched junction bases: 15. Germline lookup yields CDR1 MGHRA and CDR2 YSYEKL. The CDR3 runs 21 residues. CDR3 in amino acids: CASSQLPPGQGLVTTNEKLFF. Here the CDR3 DNA reads TGCGCCAGCAGCCAACTTCCCCCGGGACAGGGGTTGGTCACAACTAATGAAAAACTGTTTTTT.

This clone was seen a handful of times. The gene calls are TRBV5-4 and TRBJ1-6, with 8 bases lining up with TRBD1. V dropped 4 bases and J dropped 0; count of bases not matched to a gene: 6. The CDR3 sequence is 17 residues long. Per germline, CDR1 SGHNT and CDR2 YYREEE (reference sequence). The CDR3 region has the DNA TGTGCCAGCAGCCCTCGGACAGGGAGCTCCTATAATTCACCCCTCCACTTT. Translating gives CASSPRTGSSYNSPLHF.

The chain carries TRBV27 and TRBJ1-4; D is unresolved. CDR1 is MNHEY and CDR2 is SMNVEV in the germline V gene (reference sequence). Trimming stripped 5 bases from V and 4 bases from J, with 11 bases between. This CDR3 is built from 14 residues. For the CDR3, the DNA is TGTGCCAGCAGTGCCAACCTAAATAATGAAAAACTGTTTTTT. Its protein product is CASSANLNNEKLFF.

The chain couples TRBV18 to TRBJ1-6; possible D gene TRBD1, 6 bases. The germline gives CDR1 KGHSH, CDR2 LQKENI. Trimming took off 6 bases at V and 7 bases at J, with 10 bases between the two ends. This CDR3 is 13 amino acids long. CDR3 nucleotide sequence: TGTGCCAGCTCGGCGGACAGCAATTCACCCCTCCACTTT. Its translation is CASSADSNSPLHF.

On this clone itself: The same CDR3 arises from other DNA sequences in this sample as well. V and J are TRBV4-1 and TRBJ2-2, with 9 bases identical to TRBD1. Germline CDR1 is MGHRA and CDR2 is YSYEKL. J was trimmed by 1 base and V by 5 bases; bases with no gene match: 2. This CDR3 comprises 15 residues. CDR3 protein: CASSRGQGNTGELFF. The CDR3 DNA follows: TGCGCCAGCAGCAGGGGACAGGGGAACACCGGGGAGCTGTTTTTT.

The CDR3 DNA reads as TGTGCCACCAGCGGGATTCAGGGGGAAGAGGGCTACGAGCAGTACTTC. It encodes CATSGIQGEEGYEQYF. This chain connects TRBV24-1 to TRBJ2-7; TRBD1 matches 7 bases. Germline loops: CDR1 KGHDR, CDR2 SFDVKD. The V and J ends lost 7 bases and 3 bases, in that order; junction bases with no gene match: 14. CDR3 length: 16 amino acids.

The chain has TRBV5-4 and TRBJ2-2, with D possibly being TRBD1 (6 bases). Germline CDR1 reads SGHNT; CDR2 reads YYREEE (reference sequence). The CDR3 covers 16 residues. V lost 0 bases and J lost 2, with 11 bases in between. The CDR3 sequence is CASSLARGQNTGELFF. The CDR3 region has the DNA TGTGCCAGCAGCTTGGCCAGGGGTCAAAACACCGGGGAGCTGTTTTTT.

This clone appeared once. The chain couples TRBV9 to TRBJ2-7; 11 bases are shared with TRBD2. The trim removed 4 bases at V and 0 bases at J, leaving 3 bases unmatched. Germline V gives CDR1 SGDLS, CDR2 YYNGEE. This CDR3 has 15 amino acids. The CDR3 sequence is CASSPLAGGSYEQYF. The CDR3 nucleotides are TGTGCCAGCAGCCCCCTAGCGGGAGGCTCCTACGAGCAGTACTTC.

As regards this clone: The junction does not match germline at one end; this may be a read error. This chain uses TRBV9 with TRBJ1-4, with 7 bases fitting TRBD1. The CDR3 is made up of 14 amino acids. Germline assignment: CDR1 SGDLS and CDR2 YYNGEE. DNA of the CDR3: TGTGCCAGCAGCGTAGGAGAGTGGACAGGCGTTATCACTTTT. This codes for CASSVGEWTGVITF.

The chain links TRBV6-1 to TRBJ1-2; possibly TRBD1 for D (5 bases). The CDR3 totals 16 residues. Trimming left V 3 bases short and J 7 bases short, with 21 bases between. CDR1 MNHNS and CDR2 SASEGT come from the germline V gene. CDR3 DNA sequence: TGTGCCAGCAGTGACCCAACGGGACTTCCCCGCCGTGGCTACACCTTC. Translation gives CASSDPTGLPRRGYTF.

The chain couples TRBV20-1 to TRBJ2-7, with D perhaps matching TRBD2 (5 bases). CDR1 is DFQATT and CDR2 is SNEGSKA in the germline V gene (reference sequence). There are 15 residues in the CDR3. V was trimmed by 3 bases and J by 5 bases, leaving 20 bases between them. The CDR3 nucleotides are TGCAGTGCTAGTAGTCTAGCTGAAGATTGGGACGAGCAGTACTTC. It is translated as CSASSLAEDWDEQYF.

CDR3 region: CASSQETRGETGANYGYTF. DNA of the CDR3: TGTGCCAGCAGCCAAGAAACCCGCGGCGAGACAGGGGCTAACTATGGCTACACCTTC. The rearrangement links TRBV4-2 to TRBJ1-2, with 8 bases fitting TRBD1. Germline CDR1 reads LGHNA; CDR2 reads YNFKEQ. Losses at the gene ends were 0 bases for V and 0 bases for J; bases not matched to a gene: 12. The CDR3 is 19 amino acids.

This sequence joins TRBV6-5 and TRBJ2-1; 12 positions match TRBD2. J gave up 4 bases and V 7 bases, and 5 bases lay outside the gene matches. This CDR3 comprises 15 residues. Germline loops: CDR1 MNHEY, CDR2 SVGAGI. The CDR3 DNA reads TGTGCCAGCACCGGACTAGCGGGGCTATACAATGAGCAGTTCTTC. Protein product: CASTGLAGLYNEQFF.

The chain has TRBV7-8 and TRBJ2-1, with D uncertain. This CDR3 comprises 13 residues. Trimming pared 5 bases from V and 10 bases from J, leaving 15 bases between. Germline CDR1 SGHVS, CDR2 FQNEAQ. The CDR3, as DNA: TGTGCCAGCAGCGAGACATGGCTCCACGAGCAGTTCTTC. Its translation: CASSETWLHEQFF.

This clone was counted a single time. The V gene is TRBV2, the J gene TRBJ1-2, with D uncertain. CDR1 and CDR2 from the germline V gene are SNHLY and FYNNEI. This CDR3 is built from 10 residues. Trimming pared 6 bases from V and 3 bases from J, leaving 2 bases between. Written as DNA, the CDR3 is TGTGCCAGCAGCGACTATGGCTACACCTTC. It encodes CASSDYGYTF.

This rearrangement joins TRBV7-2 to TRBJ2-5; 8 nucleotides line up with TRBD2. The germline V gene encodes CDR1 SGHTA and CDR2 FQGNSA. The CDR3 is 16 amino acids. J was trimmed by 2 bases and V by 0 bases; bases with no gene match: 5. CDR3 region: CASSLAAGVGQETQYF. The DNA of the CDR3 is TGTGCCAGCAGCTTAGCAGCGGGAGTAGGTCAAGAGACCCAGTACTTC.

V and J are TRBV24-1 and TRBJ2-7; 9 bases line up with TRBD2. Germline loops: CDR1 KGHDR, CDR2 SFDVKD. V shed 3 bases, J shed 4 bases, and the junction held 6 bases outside the gene matches. The CDR3 is 15 residues long. CDR3 sequence: CATSDPLAGYYEQYF. The CDR3 DNA is TGTGCCACCAGTGATCCTCTAGCGGGGTATTACGAGCAGTACTTC.

The chain joins TRBV7-2 to TRBJ1-4; a possible D gene is TRBD1 (5 bases). Germline CDR1 is SGHTA and CDR2 is FQGNSA. V was trimmed by 5 bases and J by 9 bases, leaving 19 bases between them. There are 15 residues in the CDR3. The CDR3 sequence: CASSGDSQPGKKLFF. As DNA, the CDR3 is TGTGCCAGCAGCGGGGACTCTCAACCAGGGAAAAAACTGTTTTTT.

This chain joins TRBV11-3 and TRBJ2-2, with D perhaps TRBD1 (6 bases). Germline V gene lookup returns CDR1 SGHNT and CDR2 YENEEA. V was clipped by 2 bases and J by 1 base, with 8 bases between them. The CDR3 sequence is 15 residues long. In DNA, the CDR3 is TGTGCCAGCAGCTTACAACAGGGGAACACCGGGGAGCTGTTTTTT. Encoded protein: CASSLQQGNTGELFF.

This sequence joins TRBV7-9 and TRBJ2-3; D is ambiguous. The CDR3 has 16 residues. V was pared by 5 bases and J by 4 bases, with 19 bases between. Germline values: CDR1 SEHNR, CDR2 FQNEAQ (reference sequence). The CDR3 protein is CASSLATHSRADTQYF. The DNA of the CDR3 is TGTGCCAGCAGCCTGGCCACCCACTCTAGAGCAGATACGCAGTATTTT.

The CDR3 loop reads CASTGTSETYEQYF. The CDR3 nucleotides are TGTGCCAGCACTGGGACTAGCGAGACCTACGAGCAGTACTTC. The V call is TRBV27, the J call TRBJ2-7; TRBD2 matches at 10 bases. This CDR3 comprises 14 residues. Unmatched junction bases numbered 5, after V lost 7 bases and J lost 2 bases. In germline, CDR1 is MNHEY, CDR2 SMNVEV (reference sequence).